This T cell receptor beta chain derives from a study of response to subunit inactivated influenza vaccine. Study-wide points: Seasonal influenza vaccination, on each occasion, was suggested by the authors to recruit few new T cells.

This clonotype came up many times. Its target is not known. Germline CDR1 is SGHRS and CDR2 is YFSETQ. The V end was cut by 1 base, the J end by 0 bases, with 11 bases between. This CDR3 has 15 residues. TCRdb re-analysed the RT-PCR reads in MiXCR, keeping a single row per CDR3 protein. The sample records about 700,000 distinct CDR3 sequences, around 13% being singletons. The rearrangement uses TRBV5-1 and TRBJ2-7; D is unresolved. The sample consisted of PBMCs from blood, taken around 14 days before vaccination. The sequence derives from a man between 45 and 60 years old who received an inactivated influenza vaccine. The CDR3 coding sequence is TGCGCCAGCAGCTTGAATCCCAGTGTCTCCTACGAGCAGTACTTC. Encoded protein: CASSLNPSVSYEQYF.